This TCR beta chain was captured by sequencing in a study of T cell changes during pregnancy in multiple sclerosis. The germline V and J ends were trimmed by 1 base and 5 bases, with 7 bases remaining between them. Germline V lookup: CDR1 MGHDK, CDR2 SYGVNS. The CDR3 runs 13 residues. The method was immunoSEQ multiplex PCR; TCRdb's version includes in-frame clones alone and lacks a portion of them. The table shows over 55,000 clones, with roughly 92% occurring only once. The TCR sequence derives from a female donor in good health, enrolled as a control in a pregnancy study. This rearrangement joins TRBV25-1 to TRBJ2-3, with D perhaps TRBD2 (6 bases). The sequencing used CD8+ T cells from peripheral blood mononuclear cells, collected in the third trimester of pregnancy. The CDR3 DNA follows: TGTGCCAGCAGTGAATCGGGGGAAGATACGCAGTATTTT. Translating it yields CASSESGEDTQYF.